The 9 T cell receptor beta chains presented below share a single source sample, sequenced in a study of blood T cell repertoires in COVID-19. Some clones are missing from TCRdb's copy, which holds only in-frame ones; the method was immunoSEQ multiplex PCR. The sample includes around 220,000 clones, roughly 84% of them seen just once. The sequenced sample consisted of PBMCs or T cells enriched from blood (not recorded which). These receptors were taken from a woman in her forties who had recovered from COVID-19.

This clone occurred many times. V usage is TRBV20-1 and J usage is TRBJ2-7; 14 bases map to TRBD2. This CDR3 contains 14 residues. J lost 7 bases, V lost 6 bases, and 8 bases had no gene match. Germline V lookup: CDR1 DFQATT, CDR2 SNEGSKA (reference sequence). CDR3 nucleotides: TGCAGTGCCAGTGGGACTAGCGGGAGACTTGAGCAGTACTTC. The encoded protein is CSASGTSGRLEQYF.

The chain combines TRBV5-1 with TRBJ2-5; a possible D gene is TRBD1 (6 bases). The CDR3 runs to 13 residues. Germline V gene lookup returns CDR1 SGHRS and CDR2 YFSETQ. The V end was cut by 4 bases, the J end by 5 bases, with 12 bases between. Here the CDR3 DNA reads TGCGCCAGCAGCGTAGCAGGGGAGGAGACCCAGTACTTC. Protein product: CASSVAGEETQYF. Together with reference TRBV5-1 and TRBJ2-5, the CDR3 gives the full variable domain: KAGVTQTPRYLIKTRGQQVTLSCSPISGHRSVSWYQQTPGQGLQFLFEYFSETQRNKGNFPGRFSGRQFSNSRSEMNVSTLELGDSALYLCASSVAGEETQYFGPGTRLLVL.

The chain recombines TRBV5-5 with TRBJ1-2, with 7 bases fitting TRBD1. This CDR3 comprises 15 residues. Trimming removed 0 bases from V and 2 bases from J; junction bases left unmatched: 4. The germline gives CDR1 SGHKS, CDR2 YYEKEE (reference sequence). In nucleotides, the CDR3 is TGTGCCAGCAGCTTGGGAGCAGGGGGGAACTATGGCTACACCTTC. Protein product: CASSLGAGGNYGYTF.

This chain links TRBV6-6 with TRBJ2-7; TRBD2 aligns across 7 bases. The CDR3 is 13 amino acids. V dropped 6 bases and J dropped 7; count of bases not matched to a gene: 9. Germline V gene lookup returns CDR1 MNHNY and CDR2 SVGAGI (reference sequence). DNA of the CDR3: TGTGCCAGCAGCGGGACTATCCAGTCGGAGCAGTACTTC. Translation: CASSGTIQSEQYF.

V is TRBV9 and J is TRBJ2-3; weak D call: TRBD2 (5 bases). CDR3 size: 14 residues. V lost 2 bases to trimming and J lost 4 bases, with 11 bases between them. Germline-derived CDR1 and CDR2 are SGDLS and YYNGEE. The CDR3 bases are TGTGCCAGCAGCGTGTACGGGGATTCAGATACGCAGTATTTT. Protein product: CASSVYGDSDTQYF.

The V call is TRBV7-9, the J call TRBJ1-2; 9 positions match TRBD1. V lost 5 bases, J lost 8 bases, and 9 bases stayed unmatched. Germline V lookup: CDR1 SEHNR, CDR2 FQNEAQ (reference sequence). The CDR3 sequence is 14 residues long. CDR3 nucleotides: TGTGCCAGCAGCCCCCGGGACAGGGAGCGGGGCTACACCTTC. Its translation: CASSPRDRERGYTF.

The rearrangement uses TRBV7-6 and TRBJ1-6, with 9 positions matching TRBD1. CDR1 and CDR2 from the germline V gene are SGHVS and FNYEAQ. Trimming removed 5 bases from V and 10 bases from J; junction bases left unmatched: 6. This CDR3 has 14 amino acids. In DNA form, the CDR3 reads TGTGCCAGCAGCCCCGGGACAGGGAGGTCACCCCTCCACTTT. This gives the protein CASSPGTGRSPLHF. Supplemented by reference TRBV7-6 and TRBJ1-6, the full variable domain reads GAGVSQSPRYKVTKRGQDVALRCDPISGHVSLYWYRQALGQGPEFLTYFNYEAQQDKSGLPNDRFSAERPEGSISTLTIQRTEQRDSAMYRCASSPGTGRSPLHFGNGTRLTVT.

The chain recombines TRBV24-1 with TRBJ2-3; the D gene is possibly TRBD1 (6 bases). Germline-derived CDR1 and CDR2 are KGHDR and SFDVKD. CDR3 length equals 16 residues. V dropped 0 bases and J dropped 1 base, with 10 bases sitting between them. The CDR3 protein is CATSDLVAGGTDTQYF. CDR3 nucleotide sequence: TGTGCCACCAGTGATTTGGTGGCAGGGGGCACAGATACGCAGTATTTT.

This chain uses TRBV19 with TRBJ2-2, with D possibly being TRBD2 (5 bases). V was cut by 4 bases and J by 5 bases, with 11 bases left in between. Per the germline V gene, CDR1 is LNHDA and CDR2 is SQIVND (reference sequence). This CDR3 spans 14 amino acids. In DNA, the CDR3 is TGTGCCAGTAGTACTAGCCGAGGAACCGGGGAGCTGTTTTTT. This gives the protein CASSTSRGTGELFF.